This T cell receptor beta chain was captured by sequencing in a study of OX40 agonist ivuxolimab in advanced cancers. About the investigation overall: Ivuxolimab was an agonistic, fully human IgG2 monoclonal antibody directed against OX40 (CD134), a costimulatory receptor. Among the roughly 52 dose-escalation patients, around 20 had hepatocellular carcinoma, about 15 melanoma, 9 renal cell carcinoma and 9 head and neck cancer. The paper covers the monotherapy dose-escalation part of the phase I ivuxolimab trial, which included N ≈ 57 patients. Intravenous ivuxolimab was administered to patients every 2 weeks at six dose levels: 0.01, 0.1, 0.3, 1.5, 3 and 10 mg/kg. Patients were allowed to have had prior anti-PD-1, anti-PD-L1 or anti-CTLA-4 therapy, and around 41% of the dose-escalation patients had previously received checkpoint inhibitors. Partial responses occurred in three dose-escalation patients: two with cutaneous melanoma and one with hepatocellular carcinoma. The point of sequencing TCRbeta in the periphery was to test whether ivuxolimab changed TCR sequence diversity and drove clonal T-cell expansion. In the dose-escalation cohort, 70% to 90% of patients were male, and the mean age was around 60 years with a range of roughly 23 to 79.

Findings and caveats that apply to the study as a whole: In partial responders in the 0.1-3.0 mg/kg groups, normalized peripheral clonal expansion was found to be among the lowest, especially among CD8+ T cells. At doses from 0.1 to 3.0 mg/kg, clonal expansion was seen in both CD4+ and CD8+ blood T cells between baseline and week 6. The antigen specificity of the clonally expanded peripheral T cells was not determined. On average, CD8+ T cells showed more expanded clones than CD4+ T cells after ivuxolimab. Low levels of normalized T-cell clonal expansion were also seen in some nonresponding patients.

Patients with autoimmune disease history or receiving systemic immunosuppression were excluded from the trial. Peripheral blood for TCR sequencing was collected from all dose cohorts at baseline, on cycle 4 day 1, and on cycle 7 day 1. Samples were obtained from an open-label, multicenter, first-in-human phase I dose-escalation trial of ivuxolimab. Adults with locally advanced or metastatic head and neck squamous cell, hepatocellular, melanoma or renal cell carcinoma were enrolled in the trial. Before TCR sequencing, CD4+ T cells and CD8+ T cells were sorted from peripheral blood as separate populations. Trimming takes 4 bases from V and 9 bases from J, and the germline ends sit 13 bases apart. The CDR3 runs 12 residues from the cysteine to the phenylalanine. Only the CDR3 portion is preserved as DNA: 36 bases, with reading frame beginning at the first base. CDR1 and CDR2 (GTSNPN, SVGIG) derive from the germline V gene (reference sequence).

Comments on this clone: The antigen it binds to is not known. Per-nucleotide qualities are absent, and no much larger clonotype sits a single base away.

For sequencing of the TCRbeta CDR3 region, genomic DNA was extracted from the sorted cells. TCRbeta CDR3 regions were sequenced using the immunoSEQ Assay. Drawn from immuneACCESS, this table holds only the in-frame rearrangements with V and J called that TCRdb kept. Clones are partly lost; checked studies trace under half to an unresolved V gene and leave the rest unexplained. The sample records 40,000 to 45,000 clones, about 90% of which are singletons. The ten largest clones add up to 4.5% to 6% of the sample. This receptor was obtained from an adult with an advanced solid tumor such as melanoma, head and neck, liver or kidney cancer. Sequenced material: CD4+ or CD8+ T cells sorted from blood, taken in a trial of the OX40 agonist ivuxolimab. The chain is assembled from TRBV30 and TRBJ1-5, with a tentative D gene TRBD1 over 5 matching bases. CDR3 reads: CAWNKRDRPQHF. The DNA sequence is TGTGCCTGGAACAAACGGGACCGGCCCCAGCATTTT.